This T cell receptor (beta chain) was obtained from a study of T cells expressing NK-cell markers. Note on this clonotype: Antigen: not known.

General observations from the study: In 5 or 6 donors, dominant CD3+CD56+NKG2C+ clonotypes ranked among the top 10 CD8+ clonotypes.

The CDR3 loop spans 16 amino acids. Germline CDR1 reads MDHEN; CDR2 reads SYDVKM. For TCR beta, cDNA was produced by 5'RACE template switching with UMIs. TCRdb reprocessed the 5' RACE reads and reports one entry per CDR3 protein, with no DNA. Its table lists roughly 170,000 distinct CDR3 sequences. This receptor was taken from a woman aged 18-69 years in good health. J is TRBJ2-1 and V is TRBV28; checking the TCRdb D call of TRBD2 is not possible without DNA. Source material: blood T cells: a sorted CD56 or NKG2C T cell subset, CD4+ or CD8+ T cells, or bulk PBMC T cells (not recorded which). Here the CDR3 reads CASSLLERETYNEQFF. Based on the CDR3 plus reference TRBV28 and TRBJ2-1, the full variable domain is DVKVTQSSRYLVKRTGEKVFLECVQDMDHENMFWYRQDPGLGLRLIYFSYDVKMKEKGDIPEGYSVSREKKERFSLILESASTNQTSMYLCASSLLERETYNEQFFGPGTRLTVL.